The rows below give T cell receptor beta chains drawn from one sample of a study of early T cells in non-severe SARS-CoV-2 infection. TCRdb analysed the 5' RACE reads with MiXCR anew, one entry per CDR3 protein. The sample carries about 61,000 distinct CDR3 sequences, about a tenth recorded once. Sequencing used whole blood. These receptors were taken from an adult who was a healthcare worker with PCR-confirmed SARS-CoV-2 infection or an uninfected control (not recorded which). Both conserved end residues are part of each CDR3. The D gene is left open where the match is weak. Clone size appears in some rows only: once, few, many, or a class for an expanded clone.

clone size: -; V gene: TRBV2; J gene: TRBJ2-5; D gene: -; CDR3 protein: CASRGPETQYF; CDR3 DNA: TGTGCCAGCAGGGGGCCAGAGACCCAGTACTTC
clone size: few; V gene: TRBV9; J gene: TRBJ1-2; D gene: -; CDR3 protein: CASSGPGYTF; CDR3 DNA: TGTGCCAGCAGCGGCCCTGGCTACACCTTC
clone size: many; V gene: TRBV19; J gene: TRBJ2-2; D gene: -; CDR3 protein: CASSPTGRYSGELFF; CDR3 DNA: TGTGCCAGTAGCCCGACAGGGAGGTATAGCGGGGAGCTGTTTTTT
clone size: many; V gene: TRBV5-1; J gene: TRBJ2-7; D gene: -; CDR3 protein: CASGGDRAYEQYF; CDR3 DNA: TGCGCCAGCGGAGGGGACAGAGCCTACGAGCAGTACTTC
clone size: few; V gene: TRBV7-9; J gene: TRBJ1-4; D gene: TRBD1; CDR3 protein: CASSLGGHRGTHEKLFF; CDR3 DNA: TGTGCCAGCAGCTTAGGAGGCCACAGGGGGACCCATGAAAAACTGTTTTTT
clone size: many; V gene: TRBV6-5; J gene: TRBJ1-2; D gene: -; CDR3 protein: CASIARADRQTSLYYGYTF; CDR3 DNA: TGTGCCAGCATAGCACGGGCAGATCGCCAAACCAGCCTTTACTATGGCTACACCTTC
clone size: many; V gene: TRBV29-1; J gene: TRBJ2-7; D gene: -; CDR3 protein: CSARGGQPYEQYF; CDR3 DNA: TGCAGCGCCCGGGGCGGCCAGCCTTACGAGCAGTACTTC
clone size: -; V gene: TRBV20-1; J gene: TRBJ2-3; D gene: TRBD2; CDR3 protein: CSAEGTSGGGTQYF; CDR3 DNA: TGCAGTGCTGAAGGGACTAGCGGGGGTGGTACGCAGTATTTT
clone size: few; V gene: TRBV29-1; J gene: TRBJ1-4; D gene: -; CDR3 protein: CSVEDRGRDHLFF; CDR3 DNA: TGCAGCGTTGAAGATCGGGGACGGGACCACCTGTTTTTT
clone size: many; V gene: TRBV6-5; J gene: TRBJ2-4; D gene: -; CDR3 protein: CASSYSVLAKNIQYF; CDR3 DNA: TGTGCCAGCAGTTACTCCGTACTAGCCAAAAACATTCAGTACTTC
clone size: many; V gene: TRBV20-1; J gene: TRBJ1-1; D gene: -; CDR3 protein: CSATRGGGGGTEAFF; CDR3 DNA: TGCAGTGCTACCCGAGGTGGGGGAGGCGGCACTGAAGCTTTCTTT
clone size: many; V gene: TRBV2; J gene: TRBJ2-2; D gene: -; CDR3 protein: CARGTPNTGELFF; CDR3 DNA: TGTGCCAGGGGGACGCCCAACACCGGGGAGCTGTTTTTT
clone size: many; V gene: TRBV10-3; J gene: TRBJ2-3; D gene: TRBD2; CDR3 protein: CAIRRLAGARVPTDTQYF; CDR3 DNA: TGTGCCATCAGACGACTAGCGGGGGCGCGTGTACCTACAGATACGCAGTATTTT
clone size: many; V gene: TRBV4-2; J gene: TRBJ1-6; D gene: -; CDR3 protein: CASSQVTGNNSPLHF; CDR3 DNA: TGTGCCAGCAGCCAAGTTACGGGAAATAATTCACCCCTCCACTTT
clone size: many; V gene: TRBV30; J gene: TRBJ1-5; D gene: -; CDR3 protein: CAWSTQMGSNQPQHF; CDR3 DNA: TGTGCCTGGAGTACCCAGATGGGAAGCAATCAGCCCCAGCATTTT
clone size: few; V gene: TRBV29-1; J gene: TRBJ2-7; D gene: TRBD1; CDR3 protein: CSGGQAAYEQYF; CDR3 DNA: TGCAGCGGGGGACAGGCAGCCTACGAGCAGTACTTC
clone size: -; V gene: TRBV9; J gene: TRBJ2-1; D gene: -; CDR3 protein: CASSESRYGGNEQFF; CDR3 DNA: TGTGCCAGCAGCGAGTCCAGATATGGGGGCAATGAGCAGTTCTTC
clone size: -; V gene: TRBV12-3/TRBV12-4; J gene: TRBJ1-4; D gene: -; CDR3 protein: CASSPRGLRAGKLFF; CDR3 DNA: TGTGCCAGCAGTCCCCGGGGCCTACGGGCGGGAAAACTGTTTTTT
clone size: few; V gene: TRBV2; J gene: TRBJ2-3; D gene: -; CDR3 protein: CASSVGSSSTDTQYF; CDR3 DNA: TGTGCCAGCAGTGTAGGGTCTTCTAGCACAGATACGCAGTATTTT
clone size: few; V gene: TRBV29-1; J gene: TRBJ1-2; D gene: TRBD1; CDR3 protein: CSVDRGPYGYTF; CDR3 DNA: TGCAGCGTTGACAGGGGGCCCTATGGCTACACCTTC
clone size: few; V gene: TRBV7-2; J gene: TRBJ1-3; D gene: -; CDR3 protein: CASSLTRNTIYF; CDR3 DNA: TGTGCCAGCAGCTTAACCAGAAACACCATATATTTT
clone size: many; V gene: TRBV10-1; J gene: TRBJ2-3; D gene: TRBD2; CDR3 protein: CASGSGRPTDTQYF; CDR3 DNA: TGCGCCAGCGGTAGCGGGCGACCCACAGATACGCAGTATTTT
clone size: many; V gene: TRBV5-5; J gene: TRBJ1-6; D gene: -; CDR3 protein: CASTWPRGDSPLHF; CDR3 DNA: TGTGCCAGCACCTGGCCAAGGGGGGATTCACCCCTCCACTTT
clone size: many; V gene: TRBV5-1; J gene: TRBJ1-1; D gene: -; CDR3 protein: CASSTTGPTGAFF; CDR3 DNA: TGCGCCAGCAGTACGACCGGCCCAACGGGAGCTTTCTTT
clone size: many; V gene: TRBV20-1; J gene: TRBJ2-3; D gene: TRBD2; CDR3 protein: CSARTSGGNTQYF; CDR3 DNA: TGCAGTGCTAGGACTAGCGGGGGGAATACGCAGTATTTT
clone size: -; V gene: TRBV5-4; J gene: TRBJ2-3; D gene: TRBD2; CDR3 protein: CANSPPMTSGGTDTQYF; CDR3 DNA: TGTGCCAACAGTCCCCCCATGACTAGCGGGGGCACAGATACGCAGTATTTT
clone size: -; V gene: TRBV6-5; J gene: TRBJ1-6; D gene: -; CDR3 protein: CASSSLRQANSPLHF; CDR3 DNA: TGTGCCAGCAGTTCCCTCCGACAGGCTAATTCACCCCTCCACTTT